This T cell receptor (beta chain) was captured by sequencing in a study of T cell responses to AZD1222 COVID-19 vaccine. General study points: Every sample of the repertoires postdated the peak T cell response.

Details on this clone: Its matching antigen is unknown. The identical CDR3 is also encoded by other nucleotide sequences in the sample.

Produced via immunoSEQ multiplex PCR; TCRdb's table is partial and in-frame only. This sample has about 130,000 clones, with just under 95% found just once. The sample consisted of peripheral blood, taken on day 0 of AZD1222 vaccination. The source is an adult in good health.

The CDR3 sequence: CASSFSNQPQHF. CDR3 bases: TGTGCCAGCAGTTTTTCCAATCAGCCCCAGCATTTT. The chain is built from TRBV12-3 or TRBV12-4 and TRBJ1-5; no definite D call. The CDR3 is 12 amino acids. V was cut by 3 bases and J by 3 bases, with 3 bases left in between.